The T cell receptor beta chain under discussion was sequenced for a study of blood T cell repertoires in COVID-19. This CDR3 has 13 residues. Germline V lookup: CDR1 SEHNR, CDR2 FQNEAQ (reference sequence). Trimming left V 6 bases short and J 5 bases short, with 13 bases between. Source study methods: Using reference gene primer amplification, nucleated cell counts were estimated. Profiled with immunoSEQ multiplex PCR; TCRdb holds only in-frame clones, not every one. That table furnishes V, J and clone size, whereas the DNA furnished D and trimming. The data hold 250,000 to 400,000 clones, with more than 70% observed a single time. Seattle cases were enrolled at active infection and followed longitudinally.

This TCR was recovered from a woman in her 30s with COVID-19, enrolled during active disease. The rearrangement links TRBV7-9 to TRBJ1-2; perhaps TRBD1 as D (6 bases). Sequencing was performed on peripheral blood. As DNA, the CDR3 is TGTGCCAGCAGTCGCAACGGACAGTATGGCTACACCTTC. This codes for CASSRNGQYGYTF.